This T cell receptor beta chain was obtained from a study of blood T cell repertoires in COVID-19. Participants were aged about 18 to 90 years, lived in roughly 25 US areas, and enrolled virtually. Cohorts were based on clinical histories the participants reported. Germline V lookup: CDR1 SGDLS, CDR2 YYNGEE. This CDR3 has 13 residues. Trimming cost V 3 bases and J 4 bases, with 9 bases left between them. The data were produced by immunoSEQ multiplex PCR, yet TCRdb's version contains in-frame clones alone and is incomplete. The sample lists about 290,000 clones, about 89% occurring once. Sequences were obtained from PBMCs or T cells enriched from blood (not recorded which). The genes are TRBV9 and TRBJ2-3; no reliable D call. This TCR was sampled from a woman between 40 and 50 years old who had recovered from COVID-19. CDR3 coding DNA: TGTGCCAGCAGCGCCTGGCACGCAGATACGCAGTATTTT. Translated: CASSAWHADTQYF. The full variable domain, completed using reference TRBV9 and TRBJ2-3, is DSGVTQTPKHLITATGQRVTLRCSPRSGDLSVYWYQQSLDQGLQFLIQYYNGEERAKGNILERFSAQQFPDLHSELNLSSLELGDSALYFCASSAWHADTQYFGPGTRLTVL.